Listed below are T cell receptor beta chains from one sample, sequenced in a study of CD8 T cells in Susac syndrome. One entry per CDR3 protein results from TCRdb running MiXCR on the immunoSEQ multiplex PCR reads. The table includes around 170,000 distinct CDR3 sequences, 85% to 95% detected once. The sample taken for sequencing was CD8+ T cells from PBMCs. The receptors shown here come from a human donor with multiple sclerosis. The CDR3 runs from the conserved cysteine through the conserved F or W. The D gene is left open where the match is weak. A clone size is listed for some rows: how often the clone was seen (once, few, many), or a class if it is expanded.

clone_size	v_call	j_call	d_call	cdr3_aa	cdr3_nt
-	TRBV27	TRBJ1-1	-	CASSLRLGPENTEAFF	TGTGCCAGCAGTTTACGTCTTGGGCCCGAGAACACTGAAGCTTTCTTT
-	TRBV29-1	TRBJ2-7	TRBD2	CSVVTSAFYEQYF	TGCAGCGTTGTCACTAGCGCGTTCTACGAGCAGTACTTC
once	TRBV6-5	TRBJ2-5	-	CASSYSPDRETQYF	TGTGCCAGCAGTTACTCACCAGACCGGGAGACCCAGTACTTC
-	TRBV7-9	TRBJ2-3	-	CASSFLRGTDTQYF	TGTGCCAGCAGCTTCTTGCGGGGCACAGATACGCAGTATTTT
-	TRBV28	TRBJ2-7	TRBD2	CASHESREFYEQYF	TGTGCCAGCCACGAGTCGCGGGAGTTCTACGAGCAGTACTTC
-	TRBV27	TRBJ1-2	-	CASSTDSANYGYTF	TGTGCCAGCAGTACCGACAGTGCTAACTATGGCTACACCTTC
-	TRBV12-3/TRBV12-4	TRBJ2-2	-	CASSLTVTGELFF	TGTGCCAGCAGTTTGACAGTCACCGGGGAGCTGTTTTTT
-	TRBV3-1	TRBJ2-1	-	CASSQEGGPSSYNEQFF	TGTGCCAGCAGCCAAGAGGGCGGCCCGAGCTCCTACAATGAGCAGTTCTTC
-	TRBV25-1	TRBJ1-1	-	CASSDGHFTEAFF	TGTGCCAGCAGTGATGGGCACTTCACTGAAGCTTTCTTT
-	TRBV5-1	TRBJ2-7	TRBD1	CASGPLQGQAGGYEQYF	TGCGCCAGCGGACCTTTACAGGGGCAGGCTGGCGGCTACGAGCAGTACTTC
-	TRBV2	TRBJ2-7	-	CASRAGYEQYF	TGTGCCAGCAGGGCAGGCTACGAGCAGTACTTC
-	TRBV27	TRBJ2-7	-	CASKGNYEQYF	TGTGCCAGCAAGGGAAACTACGAGCAGTACTTC
-	TRBV9	TRBJ2-1	TRBD1	CASSGGTGYNEQFF	TGTGCCAGCAGCGGAGGGACAGGGTACAATGAGCAGTTCTTC
-	TRBV28	TRBJ2-5	-	CASSLAGWSKETQYF	TGTGCCAGCAGTTTAGCGGGATGGAGTAAGGAGACCCAGTACTTC
-	TRBV29-1	TRBJ2-2	-	CSVHAGQELFF	TGCAGCGTCCACGCAGGACAGGAGCTGTTTTTT
-	TRBV28	TRBJ2-5	-	CASSPPQGPETQYF	TGTGCCAGCAGTCCCCCACAGGGCCCAGAGACCCAGTACTTC
once	TRBV21-1	TRBJ1-2	-	CASTKGGSGYTF	TGTGCCAGCACCAAAGGGGGTAGTGGCTACACCTTC
once	TRBV9	TRBJ2-7	-	CASSTGGSSYEQYF	TGTGCCAGCAGCACTGGGGGGAGCTCCTACGAGCAGTACTTC
-	TRBV7-2	TRBJ1-4	-	CASSSRQETNEKLFF	TGTGCCAGCAGCTCCCGACAGGAAACTAATGAAAAACTGTTTTTT
-	TRBV9	TRBJ1-3	-	CASSLLSGNTIYF	TGTGCCAGCAGCCTTCTTAGTGGAAACACCATATATTTT
-	TRBV7-2	TRBJ2-3	-	CASSHRTRADTQYF	TGTGCCAGCAGCCACCGAACGCGGGCAGATACGCAGTATTTT
-	TRBV12-3/TRBV12-4	TRBJ2-1	-	CASSPPGHNEQFF	TGTGCCAGCAGTCCCCCGGGACACAATGAGCAGTTCTTC
-	TRBV25-1	TRBJ2-3	-	CASSEFHTQYF	TGTGCCAGCAGTGAATTCCATACGCAGTATTTT
-	TRBV19	TRBJ2-4	-	CASSAAGGYVKNIQYF	TGTGCCAGTAGTGCCGCCGGGGGTTATGTCAAAAACATTCAGTACTTC
-	TRBV5-1	TRBJ2-7	-	CASRWQGLDEQYF	TGCGCCAGCAGGTGGCAGGGGTTGGACGAGCAGTACTTC
-	TRBV5-6	TRBJ2-7	TRBD1	CASSSPGQVHEQYF	TGTGCCAGCAGCTCACCGGGACAGGTGCACGAGCAGTACTTC
-	TRBV2	TRBJ2-2	TRBD1	CATISGQVGELFF	TGTGCCACTATCTCCGGACAGGTCGGGGAGCTGTTTTTT
once	TRBV18	TRBJ2-1	-	CASSPPPLTPNEQFF	TGTGCCAGCTCACCACCTCCGTTGACCCCCAATGAGCAGTTCTTC
-	TRBV29-1	TRBJ1-2	TRBD1	CSVSVQGINYGYTF	TGCAGCGTGAGCGTACAGGGGATTAACTATGGCTACACCTTC
-	TRBV29-1	TRBJ1-2	-	CSVLEPGEDGYTF	TGCAGCGTTCTGGAACCCGGGGAGGATGGCTACACCTTC
-	TRBV3-1	TRBJ2-1	-	CASGVTLGFSYNEQFF	TGTGCCAGCGGTGTTACCCTGGGTTTCTCCTACAATGAGCAGTTCTTC
-	TRBV6-5	TRBJ2-5	TRBD1	CASSDPQGTQETQYF	TGTGCCAGCAGTGACCCACAGGGGACCCAAGAGACCCAGTACTTC
-	TRBV29-1	TRBJ2-7	-	CSVATAYEQYF	TGCAGCGTTGCGACAGCCTACGAGCAGTACTTC
-	TRBV9	TRBJ2-3	TRBD2	CASSAGWEGDTQYF	TGTGCCAGCAGCGCCGGCTGGGAGGGTGATACGCAGTATTTT
-	TRBV2	TRBJ2-7	-	CASSEALSYEQYF	TGTGCCAGCAGTGAAGCGCTTTCCTACGAGCAGTACTTC
few	TRBV6-5	TRBJ1-1	-	CASSYGGRTEAFF	TGTGCCAGCAGTTACGGGGGGCGGACTGAAGCTTTCTTT
-	TRBV2	TRBJ2-2	TRBD1	CASAGQGALTGELFF	TGTGCCAGCGCAGGACAGGGGGCTCTCACCGGGGAGCTGTTTTTT
-	TRBV20-1	TRBJ2-2	-	CSASPPWAPNTGELFF	TGCAGTGCTAGCCCCCCATGGGCCCCGAACACCGGGGAGCTGTTTTTT
-	TRBV20-1	TRBJ2-1	-	CSGRSYNEQFF	TGCAGTGGTCGAAGTTATAATGAGCAGTTCTTC
-	TRBV20-1	TRBJ2-5	TRBD2	CSACGLAGGPQETQYF	TGCAGTGCTTGTGGACTAGCGGGAGGCCCCCAAGAGACCCAGTACTTC
-	TRBV6-5	TRBJ1-2	-	CASSPAGDYGYTF	TGTGCCAGCAGTCCCGCAGGGGACTATGGCTACACCTTC
-	TRBV2	TRBJ2-7	-	CASRGGVHEQYF	TGTGCCAGCAGGGGAGGAGTGCACGAGCAGTACTTC
-	TRBV28	TRBJ2-7	-	CASMSNLYEQYF	TGTGCCAGCATGAGCAACCTCTACGAGCAGTACTTC
-	TRBV14	TRBJ1-1	-	CASSQYRGTEVFF	TGTGCCAGCAGCCAGTACCGGGGCACTGAAGTTTTCTTT
-	TRBV29-1	TRBJ2-7	TRBD2	CSVVYPSGRGSYEQYF	TGCAGCGTTGTTTACCCTAGCGGGAGAGGATCCTACGAGCAGTACTTC